The 22 T cell receptor beta chains presented below share a single source sample, sequenced in a study of blood T cell repertoires in COVID-19. This table comes from immunoSEQ multiplex PCR, and its TCRdb copy is limited to in-frame clones, with some not included. Of roughly 300,000 clones detected, more than 75% appear once; the ten largest clones hold about 7.8%. The sequencing sample was made of peripheral blood. The receptor set was obtained from a woman in her 50s who had recovered from COVID-19.

The rearrangement uses TRBV24-1 and TRBJ2-3; 9 nucleotides line up with TRBD2. The CDR3 covers 15 residues. The germline gives CDR1 KGHDR, CDR2 SFDVKD. Losses at the gene ends were 4 bases for V and 7 bases for J; bases not matched to a gene: 8. CDR3 region: CATSESGSGRYTQYF. DNA for the CDR3: TGTGCCACCAGTGAGTCGGGTAGCGGGAGATATACGCAGTATTTT.

About this clone itself: Other DNA sequences in this specimen translate into the identical CDR3. The chain links TRBV15 to TRBJ2-7; 11 bases are shared with TRBD2. The ends lost 0 bases at V and 2 bases at J; junction bases unmatched: 12. The CDR3 has 19 residues. Germline CDR1 is LNHNV and CDR2 is YYDKDF (reference sequence). CDR3 DNA: TGTGCCACCAGCAGAGATAAAACTAGCGGGAGTATCCCTACCTACGAGCAGTACTTC. This gives the protein CATSRDKTSGSIPTYEQYF.

This rearrangement joins TRBV2 to TRBJ2-1, with 7 bases lining up with TRBD2. CDR3 length: 17 amino acids. With 1 base clipped from V and 2 bases from J, the junction kept 8 bases outside the gene matches. Per the germline V gene, CDR1 is SNHLY and CDR2 is FYNNEI. The chain's CDR3 is CASSEGGGSSPYNEQFF. For the CDR3, the DNA is TGTGCCAGCAGTGAAGGGGGGGGGTCCTCGCCCTACAATGAGCAGTTCTTC.

V gene TRBV28 combines with J gene TRBJ2-7; 7 bases are a match to TRBD1. Germline V CDR1 and CDR2: MDHEN, SYDVKM. After removal of 5 bases from V and 2 bases from J, the junction contained 9 bases not matched to a gene. The CDR3 extends over 15 amino acids. The CDR3 reads CASSTIGGTAYEQYF. The CDR3 coding sequence is TGTGCCAGCAGTACCATAGGTGGGACAGCCTACGAGCAGTACTTC.

The chain uses TRBV4-3 and TRBJ2-3, with 10 bases lining up with TRBD2. The CDR3 is 16 residues long. Germline trimming cut 3 bases from V and 4 bases from J; bases unmatched to any gene: 7. In germline, CDR1 is LGHNA, CDR2 YSLEER. CDR3 DNA sequence: TGCGCCAGCAGCCAGGCCCTAGCGGGAGAGTCAGATACGCAGTATTTT. Translating it yields CASSQALAGESDTQYF.

This chain uses TRBV2 with TRBJ2-6; D is possibly TRBD1 (6 bases). The CDR3 has 13 residues. CDR1 is SNHLY and CDR2 is FYNNEI in the germline V gene. V was shortened by 8 bases and J by 4 bases, with 9 bases between the two germline ends. CDR3 residues: CASHRAGANVLTF. CDR3 DNA sequence: TGTGCCAGCCACAGGGCCGGGGCCAACGTCCTGACTTTC.

The chain links TRBV6-5 to TRBJ2-7, with a possible D match to TRBD2 (5 bases). The CDR3 is 14 residues long. V lost 4 bases and J 4 bases, leaving 14 bases between the germline ends. Germline V gene lookup returns CDR1 MNHEY and CDR2 SVGAGI. This chain's CDR3 is CASSLASRRYEQYF. CDR3 DNA sequence: TGTGCCAGCAGTTTGGCTAGCAGGCGGTACGAGCAGTACTTC.

As regards this clone: Different DNA sequences within this sample yield the same CDR3. This chain joins TRBV7-2 and TRBJ2-1; D is ambiguous. The CDR3 sequence is 16 residues long. Germline V gene lookup returns CDR1 SGHTA and CDR2 FQGNSA. Trimming removed 1 base from V and 0 bases from J, with 10 bases in between. This chain's CDR3 is CASSLDPGSSYNEQFF. Here the CDR3 DNA reads TGTGCCAGCAGCTTAGACCCAGGAAGCTCCTACAATGAGCAGTTCTTC.

This chain uses TRBV4-1 with TRBJ1-4, with D perhaps matching TRBD1 (6 bases). V lost 4 bases and J 2 bases, leaving 11 bases between the germline ends. The germline gives CDR1 MGHRA, CDR2 YSYEKL. This CDR3 comprises 15 residues. CDR3 bases: TGCGCCAGCAGCCGACAAACAGGGACTAATGAAAAACTGTTTTTT. It encodes CASSRQTGTNEKLFF.

This rearrangement joins TRBV19 to TRBJ2-1; 8 positions match TRBD2. Per germline, CDR1 LNHDA and CDR2 SQIVND (reference sequence). There are 16 residues in the CDR3. Trimming cost V 1 base and J 5 bases; bases outside gene matches: 7. Written as DNA, the CDR3 is TGTGCCAGTAGTATAGTCCCAGCGGGAGCCCACAATGAGCAGTTCTTC. Protein sequence: CASSIVPAGAHNEQFF.

This rearrangement joins TRBV7-9 to TRBJ1-1, with unresolved D. This CDR3 has 14 amino acids. Germline V gene data show CDR1 as SEHNR and CDR2 as FQNEAQ (reference sequence). Trimming stripped 4 bases from V and 1 base from J, with 10 bases between. CDR3 region: CASSSNGRNTEAFF. The CDR3 DNA reads TGTGCCAGCAGCTCTAACGGGAGGAACACTGAAGCTTTCTTT.

The rearrangement links TRBV19 to TRBJ2-7, with TRBD1 matching over 9 bases. There are 16 residues in the CDR3. Trimming at V came to 3 bases and at J to 6 bases, leaving 12 bases not matched to a gene. Germline loops: CDR1 LNHDA, CDR2 SQIVND (reference sequence). The CDR3 loop is CASSMPKGQGLSEQYF. For the CDR3, the DNA is TGTGCCAGTAGTATGCCTAAGGGACAGGGTCTGTCCGAGCAGTACTTC.

This chain links TRBV10-2 with TRBJ2-7, with 9 bases fitting TRBD1. Germline CDR1 WSHSY, CDR2 SAAADI. V lost 4 bases and J lost 7; bases outside the gene matches: 5. The CDR3 totals 13 residues. CDR3 loop: CASSAGQGFEQYF. In DNA, the CDR3 is TGCGCCAGCAGTGCGGGACAGGGATTTGAGCAGTACTTC.

J is TRBJ1-2 and V is TRBV5-4; TRBD1 is a possible D gene (5 bases). The CDR3 covers 14 residues. Per the germline V gene, CDR1 is SGHNT and CDR2 is YYREEE (reference sequence). V was pared by 5 bases and J by 1 base, with 12 bases between. CDR3 sequence: CASSTGGGNYGYTF. The CDR3, as DNA: TGTGCCAGCAGTACAGGCGGGGGTAACTATGGCTACACCTTC.

This clone has more than one count but fewer than ten. V gene TRBV27 combines with J gene TRBJ1-1; a possible D gene is TRBD1 (5 bases). Looked up from germline, CDR1 is MNHEY and CDR2 is SMNVEV (reference sequence). CDR3 length: 13 residues. V was pared by 4 bases and J by 4 bases, with 10 bases between. The CDR3 region is CASSSRQSTEAFF. The CDR3 region has the DNA TGTGCCAGCAGTTCGCGACAGAGCACTGAAGCTTTCTTT.

The chain has TRBV18 and TRBJ2-7; 7 bases are shared with TRBD2. This CDR3 contains 14 residues. V was clipped by 3 bases and J by 3 bases; unmatched bases: 5. Germline assignment: CDR1 KGHSH and CDR2 LQKENI. This CDR3 is CASSPASSGYEQYF. The CDR3 bases are TGTGCCAGCTCACCGGCCTCTAGCGGCTACGAGCAGTACTTC. Full variable domain (outside the CDR3, taken from reference TRBV18 and TRBJ2-7): NAGVMQNPRHLVRRRGQEARLRCSPMKGHSHVYWYRQLPEEGLKFMVYLQKENIIDESGMPKERFSAEFPKEGPSILRIQQVVRGDSAAYFCASSPASSGYEQYFGPGTRLTVT.

The chain links TRBV28 to TRBJ1-5, with TRBD1 identical over 9 bases. The CDR3 length is 14 residues. V dropped 5 bases and J dropped 5; count of bases not matched to a gene: 4. The germline V gene encodes CDR1 MDHEN and CDR2 SYDVKM. CDR3 coding DNA: TGTGCCAGCAGTGGACAGGGGACGTATCAGCCCCAGCATTTT. Its translation: CASSGQGTYQPQHF. The whole variable domain, filled in from reference TRBV28 and TRBJ1-5, reads DVKVTQSSRYLVKRTGEKVFLECVQDMDHENMFWYRQDPGLGLRLIYFSYDVKMKEKGDIPEGYSVSREKKERFSLILESASTNQTSMYLCASSGQGTYQPQHFGDGTRLSIL.

V usage is TRBV2 and J usage is TRBJ2-4; TRBD2 matches at 9 bases. The germline V gene has CDR1 SNHLY and CDR2 FYNNEI. V trimming: 8 bases; J trimming: 14 bases; junction bases outside the gene matches: 4. The CDR3 has 10 residues. CDR3 in amino acids: CASASGRKYF. CDR3 in DNA: TGTGCCAGCGCCAGCGGGAGGAAGTACTTC.

This clone appeared a few times. V usage is TRBV4-1 and J usage is TRBJ1-4; D not certain. V gave up 0 bases and J gave up 4 bases, with 9 bases separating them. The CDR3 loop spans 15 amino acids. Germline V gene data show CDR1 as MGHRA and CDR2 as YSYEKL. CDR3 DNA: TGCGCCAGCAGCCAAGATCCTGCTAATAATGAAAAACTGTTTTTT. Amino acids: CASSQDPANNEKLFF.

This chain links TRBV7-9 with TRBJ1-1; 8 bases line up with TRBD1. Germline-derived CDR1 and CDR2 are SEHNR and FQNEAQ (reference sequence). This CDR3 comprises 18 residues. V was pared by 2 bases and J by 3 bases, with 14 bases of the junction left unmatched. CDR3 DNA: TGTGCCAGCAGCTTAATCAAGATAACAGGGGGGTACGACACTGAAGCTTTCTTT. This translates into CASSLIKITGGYDTEAFF.

V and J are TRBV9 and TRBJ1-2; 8 bases fit TRBD1. The CDR3 extends over 15 amino acids. The junction had 6 bases not matched to a gene; V was cut back by 0 bases and J by 5 bases. Germline assignment: CDR1 SGDLS and CDR2 YYNGEE. CDR3 sequence: CASSVAGGGQYGYTF. The CDR3 DNA reads TGTGCCAGCAGCGTAGCAGGGGGCGGGCAGTATGGCTACACCTTC.

This chain joins TRBV6-6 and TRBJ1-5; D gene unclear. V was cut by 2 bases and J by 2 bases, with 10 bases left in between. The V gene's germline CDR1 is MNHNY and CDR2 SVGAGI (reference sequence). The CDR3 loop spans 15 amino acids. Here the CDR3 reads CASSYEAAGNQPQHF. The CDR3 nucleotides read TGTGCCAGCAGTTACGAGGCAGCCGGCAATCAGCCCCAGCATTTT.